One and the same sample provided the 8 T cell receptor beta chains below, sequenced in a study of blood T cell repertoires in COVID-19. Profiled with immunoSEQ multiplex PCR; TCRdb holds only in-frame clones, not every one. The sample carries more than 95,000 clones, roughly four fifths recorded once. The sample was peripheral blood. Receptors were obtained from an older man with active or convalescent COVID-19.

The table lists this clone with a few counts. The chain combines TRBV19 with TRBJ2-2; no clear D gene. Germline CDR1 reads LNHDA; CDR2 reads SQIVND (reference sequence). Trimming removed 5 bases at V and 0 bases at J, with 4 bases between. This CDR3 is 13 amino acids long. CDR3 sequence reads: CASSLSNTGELFF. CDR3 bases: TGTGCCAGTAGTCTCTCGAACACCGGGGAGCTGTTTTTT.

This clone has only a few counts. CDR3 nucleotides: TGTGCCAGCTCAGAGCAGGGGGGAATGAACACTGAAGCTTTCTTT. Translation: CASSEQGGMNTEAFF. The chain joins TRBV18 to TRBJ1-1; 7 nucleotides agree with TRBD1. The CDR3 is made up of 15 amino acids. Germline lookup yields CDR1 KGHSH and CDR2 LQKENI. Trimming took 5 bases from V and 0 from J; bases not matched to a gene: 6.

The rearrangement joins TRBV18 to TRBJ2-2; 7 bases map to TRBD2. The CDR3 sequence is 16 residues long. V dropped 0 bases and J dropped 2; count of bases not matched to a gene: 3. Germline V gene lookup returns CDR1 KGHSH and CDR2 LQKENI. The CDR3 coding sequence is TGTGCCAGCTCACCACCGGGAGGGGTAAACACCGGGGAGCTGTTTTTT. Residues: CASSPPGGVNTGELFF.

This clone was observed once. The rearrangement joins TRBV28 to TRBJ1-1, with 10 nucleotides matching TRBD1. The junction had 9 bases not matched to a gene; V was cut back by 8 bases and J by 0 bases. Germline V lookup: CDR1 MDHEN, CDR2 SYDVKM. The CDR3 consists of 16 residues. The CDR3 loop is CASLSPGQGMNTEAFF. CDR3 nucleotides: TGTGCCAGCTTATCCCCGGGACAGGGGATGAACACTGAAGCTTTCTTT.

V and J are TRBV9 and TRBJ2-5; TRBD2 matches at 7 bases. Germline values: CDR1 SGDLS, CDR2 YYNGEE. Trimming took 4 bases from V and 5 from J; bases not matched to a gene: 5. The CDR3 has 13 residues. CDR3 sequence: CASSLYGRETQYF. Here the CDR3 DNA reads TGTGCCAGCAGCCTATACGGGAGGGAGACCCAGTACTTC. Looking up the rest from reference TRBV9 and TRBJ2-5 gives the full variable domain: DSGVTQTPKHLITATGQRVTLRCSPRSGDLSVYWYQQSLDQGLQFLIQYYNGEERAKGNILERFSAQQFPDLHSELNLSSLELGDSALYFCASSLYGRETQYFGPGTRLLVL.

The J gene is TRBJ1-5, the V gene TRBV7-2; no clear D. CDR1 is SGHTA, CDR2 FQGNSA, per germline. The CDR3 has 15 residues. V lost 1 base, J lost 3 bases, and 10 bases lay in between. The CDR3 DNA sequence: TGTGCCAGCAGCTTAGTTGGCAGAAACAATCAGCCCCAGCATTTT. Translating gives CASSLVGRNNQPQHF.

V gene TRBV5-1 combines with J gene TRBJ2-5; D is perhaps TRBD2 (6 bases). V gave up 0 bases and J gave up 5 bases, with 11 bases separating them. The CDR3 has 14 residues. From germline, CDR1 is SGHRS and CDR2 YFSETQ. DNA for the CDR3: TGCGCCAGCAGCTTGGGCGCGAGCGGGGAGACCCAGTACTTC. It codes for CASSLGASGETQYF.

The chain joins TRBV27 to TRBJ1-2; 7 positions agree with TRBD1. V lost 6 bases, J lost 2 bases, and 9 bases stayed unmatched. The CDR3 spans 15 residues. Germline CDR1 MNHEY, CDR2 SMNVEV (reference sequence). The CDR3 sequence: CASREGAGRNYGYTF. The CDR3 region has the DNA TGTGCCAGCAGGGAGGGGGCAGGGAGAAACTATGGCTACACCTTC.